Below are 25 T cell receptor beta chains sequenced from a single sample in a study of T cells in Graves' hyperthyroidism and ophthalmopathy. It was RNA transcripts that yielded the amplified TCR beta CDR3 regions. An initial round of RT-PCR targeting the TCR CDR3 relied on the HTBI primer set. A single record per CDR3 protein comes from TCRdb applying MiXCR to the multiplex PCR reads. The data show approximately 710,000 distinct CDR3 sequences, roughly 17% seen once. The sequenced sample consisted of blood. Source of these receptors: a middle-aged man with Graves' hyperthyroidism.

This clonotype appeared many times. The chain links TRBV7-6 to TRBJ2-2, with 10 positions matching TRBD1. The CDR3 has 16 amino acids. Germline assignment: CDR1 SGHVS and CDR2 FNYEAQ. V was pared by 5 bases and J by 4 bases, with 7 bases of the junction left unmatched. The CDR3 here is CASSAPGQGSTGELFF. CDR3 in DNA: TGTGCCAGCAGCGCTCCGGGACAGGGGTCCACCGGGGAGCTGTTTTTT.

The chain carries TRBV7-8 and TRBJ2-7; TRBD2 agrees at 8 bases. This CDR3 contains 15 residues. The V segment lost 6 bases and the J segment 3 bases; nucleotides outside the gene matches: 10. In germline, CDR1 is SGHVS, CDR2 FQNEAQ. The CDR3: CASRSGLAGDYEQYF. The CDR3 region has the DNA TGTGCCAGCAGGAGTGGACTAGCAGGGGACTACGAGCAGTACTTC.

The chain combines TRBV2 with TRBJ2-3; the D gene could be TRBD1 or TRBD2 (7 bases each). Germline V gene data show CDR1 as SNHLY and CDR2 as FYNNEI. V shed 6 bases and J shed 2 bases, with 15 bases lying between them. This CDR3 contains 15 residues. The CDR3 sequence: CASRGTAGYTDTQYF. Written as DNA, the CDR3 is TGTGCCAGCAGGGGGACAGCGGGGTACACAGATACGCAGTATTTT.

This clonotype was seen only a few times. V and J are TRBV7-8 and TRBJ2-7; D ambiguous. CDR1 SGHVS and CDR2 FQNEAQ come from the germline V gene. With 7 bases removed from V and 7 bases from J, the gap between germline ends came to 14 bases. The CDR3 extends over 12 amino acids. This CDR3 reads CASTTLTGEQYF. As DNA, the CDR3 is TGTGCCAGCACGACCCTTACGGGTGAGCAGTACTTC.

J is TRBJ1-5 and V is TRBV27, with D maybe TRBD1 (5 bases). V was pared by 5 bases and J by 3 bases, with 11 bases between. The CDR3 covers 14 residues. CDR1 MNHEY and CDR2 SMNVEV come from the germline V gene (reference sequence). The CDR3 region has the DNA TGTGCCAGCAGTCTCGCAGGGACCAATCAGCCCCAGCATTTT. Its translation: CASSLAGTNQPQHF.

Only a few counts were recorded for this clonotype. The chain recombines TRBV5-6 with TRBJ1-1; 12 positions match TRBD1. The germline gives CDR1 SGHDT, CDR2 YYEEEE. There are 16 residues in the CDR3. V trimming: 4 bases; J trimming: 2 bases; junction bases outside the gene matches: 6. The CDR3 here is CASSRDRGRVNTEAFF. CDR3 DNA: TGTGCCAGCAGCAGGGACAGGGGGCGAGTCAACACTGAAGCTTTCTTT.

In this sample, this clonotype turned up many times. V is TRBV29-1 and J is TRBJ1-2; 9 bases agree with TRBD1. V shed 6 bases, J shed 1 base, and the junction held 3 bases outside the gene matches. CDR1 is SQVTM and CDR2 is ANQGSEA in the germline V gene. CDR3 size: 13 residues. CDR3 sequence reads: CSVEGQGNYGYTF. The CDR3 coding sequence is TGCAGCGTCGAGGGACAGGGTAACTATGGCTACACCTTC.

This chain links TRBV10-3 with TRBJ1-5; D remains ambiguous. Germline CDR1 reads ENHRY; CDR2 reads SYGVKD. The length of the CDR3 is 14 residues. V shed 2 bases and J shed 2 bases, with 7 bases lying between them. This chain's CDR3 is CAISENEGNQPQHF. Here the CDR3 DNA reads TGTGCCATCAGTGAGAACGAGGGCAATCAGCCCCAGCATTTT.

In this sample, this clonotype turned up a few times. The V gene is TRBV14, the J gene TRBJ2-5; D might be TRBD1 (5 bases). Germline CDR1 is SGHDN and CDR2 is FVKESK. The CDR3 totals 14 residues. V lost 2 bases to trimming and J lost 5 bases, with 12 bases between them. CDR3 residues: CASSQLTGSETQYF. Here the CDR3 DNA reads TGTGCCAGCAGCCAACTTACAGGTTCCGAGACCCAGTACTTC.

This clonotype showed up many times. The V gene is TRBV3-1, the J gene TRBJ2-3; tentative D call: TRBD1 (6 bases). With 1 base removed from V and 10 bases from J, the gap between germline ends came to 15 bases. Germline CDR1 reads LGHDT; CDR2 reads YNNKEL (reference sequence). CDR3 length: 14 amino acids. The DNA for the CDR3 is TGTGCCAGCAGCCAAGCCCCAGGGGCAGGGCCGCAGTATTTT. Encoded protein: CASSQAPGAGPQYF.

This clonotype has at least ten counts. The rearrangement links TRBV4-3 to TRBJ2-6; no clear D. The V gene lost 0 bases and the J gene lost 4 bases, with 10 bases spanning the gap. The CDR3 has 16 amino acids. Germline loops: CDR1 LGHNA, CDR2 YSLEER. CDR3 nucleotide sequence: TGCGCCAGCAGCCAAGATTTAGGTTCCGGGGCCAACGTCCTGACTTTC. Residues: CASSQDLGSGANVLTF.

The CDR3 sequence: CSARSSGNEQFF. In nucleotides, the CDR3 is TGCAGTGCTCGTTCCTCAGGGAATGAGCAGTTCTTC. V and J are TRBV20-1 and TRBJ2-1, with a possible D match to TRBD1 (5 bases). Per germline, CDR1 DFQATT and CDR2 SNEGSKA (reference sequence). The V end lost 5 bases, the J end lost 7 bases, and 12 bases lay between the germline ends. The CDR3 runs 12 residues.

This clonotype was seen at least ten times. This sequence joins TRBV7-3 and TRBJ2-6; no definite D call. There are 15 residues in the CDR3. Germline-derived CDR1 and CDR2 are SGHTA and FQGTGA. The V gene lost 2 bases and the J gene lost 3 bases, with 8 bases spanning the gap. The CDR3 reads CASSLGQFGANVLTF. Here the CDR3 DNA reads TGTGCCAGCAGCTTAGGGCAGTTTGGGGCCAACGTCCTGACTTTC.

The chain has TRBV12-3 or TRBV12-4 and TRBJ1-1; D gene uncertain. The CDR3 is 13 amino acids. V was pared by 9 bases and J by 1 base, with 12 bases between. The CDR3 DNA is TGTGCCAGTGAGAGGGAGTCGAACACTGAAGCTTTCTTT. This sequence encodes CASERESNTEAFF.

This clonotype was seen ten or more times. The genes are TRBV11-2 and TRBJ1-1, with D possibly TRBD1 on 5 matching bases. In germline, CDR1 is SGHAT, CDR2 FQNNGV. The CDR3 consists of 14 residues. V was pared by 5 bases and J by 3 bases, with 13 bases between. The DNA of the CDR3 is TGTGCCAGCAGCCCCTGGGCCAGGGACACTGAAGCTTTCTTT. This codes for CASSPWARDTEAFF.

The rearrangement links TRBV5-1 to TRBJ2-5; unclear D gene. Per germline, CDR1 SGHRS and CDR2 YFSETQ. The CDR3 spans 15 residues. V was cut by 5 bases and J by 2 bases, with 16 bases left in between. The CDR3 DNA reads as TGCGCCAGCAGTTGGTTTGGGGATTGGCAAGAGACCCAGTACTTC. Translating it yields CASSWFGDWQETQYF.

The chain combines TRBV5-1 with TRBJ2-2, with D hard to call. Germline CDR1 reads SGHRS; CDR2 reads YFSETQ. The CDR3 is 14 residues long. V was cut by 1 base and J by 1 base, with 5 bases left in between. The CDR3 nucleotides read TGCGCCAGCAGCTTGTGGGAGAACACCGGGGAGCTGTTTTTT. Residues: CASSLWENTGELFF.

This clonotype was observed a handful of times. The V and J genes are TRBV19 and TRBJ1-1; perhaps TRBD1 as D (6 bases). Germline V gene sequence: CDR1 LNHDA, CDR2 SQIVND (reference sequence). V was cut by 5 bases and J by 6 bases, with 25 bases left in between. The CDR3 spans 17 residues. Here the CDR3 reads CASSDRRGRDMSAEAFF. DNA for the CDR3: TGTGCCAGTAGTGATAGGAGAGGCCGGGACATGAGCGCTGAAGCTTTCTTT. Together with reference TRBV19 and TRBJ1-1, the CDR3 gives the full variable domain: DGGITQSPKYLFRKEGQNVTLSCEQNLNHDAMYWYRQDPGQGLRLIYYSQIVNDFQKGDIAEGYSVSREKKESFPLTVTSAQKNPTAFYLCASSDRRGRDMSAEAFFGQGTRLTVV.

This clonotype was observed a few times. The chain joins TRBV19 to TRBJ2-2; D is unclear. Germline CDR1 reads LNHDA; CDR2 reads SQIVND (reference sequence). The CDR3 sequence is 10 residues long. CDR3 in amino acids: CAAFNGELFF. As DNA, the CDR3 is TGTGCAGCCTTTAACGGGGAGCTGTTTTTT. Complete variable domain (other parts from reference TRBV19 and TRBJ2-2): DGGITQSPKYLFRKEGQNVTLSCEQNLNHDAMYWYRQDPGQGLRLIYYSQIVNDFQKGDIAEGYSVSREKKESFPLTVTSAQKNPTAFYLCAAFNGELFFGEGSRLTVL.

As concerns this clonotype: A read error may explain this, as a much larger clone is one base away. This chain joins TRBV18 and TRBJ2-7; 8 bases match TRBD1. The CDR3 extends over 11 amino acids. Germline V gene sequence: CDR1 KGHSH, CDR2 LQKENI. The CDR3 loop is CACSQGDEQYF. The CDR3 coding sequence is TGTGCCTGCTCACAGGGGGACGAGCAGTACTTC.

The chain joins TRBV5-1 to TRBJ2-1, with D tentatively TRBD1 or TRBD2 (5 bases each). V was shortened by 4 bases and J by 2 bases, with 13 bases between the two germline ends. Germline values: CDR1 SGHRS, CDR2 YFSETQ. This CDR3 has 15 residues. In DNA, the CDR3 is TGCGCCAGCAGCCTGACTGAGGGACCCTACAATGAGCAGTTCTTC. Translated: CASSLTEGPYNEQFF.

This sequence joins TRBV2 and TRBJ2-1; possibly TRBD2 for D (5 bases). The germline CDR1 and CDR2 sequences are SNHLY and FYNNEI. The ends were cut back, 4 bases at V and 5 bases at J, with 18 bases in the middle. The CDR3 consists of 16 residues. The CDR3 spells CASSGIGPPGNNEQFF. CDR3 nucleotide sequence: TGTGCCAGCAGTGGAATCGGCCCACCGGGGAACAATGAGCAGTTCTTC.

This clonotype was picked up one time. This chain connects TRBV7-3 to TRBJ2-3, with D perhaps matching TRBD1 (6 bases). V was shortened by 4 bases and J by 2 bases, with 13 bases between the two germline ends. The germline V gene has CDR1 SGHTA and CDR2 FQGTGA. This CDR3 comprises 15 residues. The CDR3 nucleotides are TGTGCCAGCAGCTCGCCGGGACACAACACAGATACGCAGTATTTT. This translates into CASSSPGHNTDTQYF.

This clonotype has at least ten counts. The chain is built from TRBV12-5 and TRBJ2-7; TRBD2 agrees at 7 bases. Germline V gene data show CDR1 as LGHNT and CDR2 as FRNRAP. The CDR3 loop spans 16 amino acids. Germline trimming cut 2 bases from V and 2 bases from J; bases unmatched to any gene: 9. CDR3: CASGLPGGRTTYEQYF. In nucleotides, the CDR3 is TGTGCTAGTGGTTTGCCGGGGGGAAGGACAACCTACGAGCAGTACTTC.

This clonotype was found many times. The chain recombines TRBV27 with TRBJ2-7, with D perhaps TRBD2 (5 bases). V was clipped by 2 bases and J by 4 bases, with 18 bases between them. From germline, CDR1 is MNHEY and CDR2 SMNVEV (reference sequence). This CDR3 is built from 16 residues. The CDR3 loop reads CASSLGGHGLIYEQYF. The DNA of the CDR3 is TGTGCCAGCAGTTTAGGTGGGCACGGACTGATTTACGAGCAGTACTTC.